A single sample gave rise to the 22 T cell receptor beta chains below, sequenced in a study of tumor-infiltrating lymphocytes in oesophageal squamous cell carcinoma. TCRdb re-called the PCR reads with MiXCR, one entry per CDR3 protein. The data contain fewer than 18,000 distinct CDR3 sequences, 53% of them singletons. The sample consisted of esophageal tumor tissue. Every receptor here comes from a male donor with esophageal squamous cell carcinoma.

The rearrangement joins TRBV7-8 to TRBJ2-1; TRBD1 matches 7 bases. The length of the CDR3 is 15 residues. In germline, CDR1 is SGHVS, CDR2 FQNEAQ. Trimming at V came to 5 bases and at J to 7 bases, leaving 11 bases not matched to a gene. DNA of the CDR3: TGTGCCAGCAGCCCGTGGACAGGAAGGGGAAATGAGCAGTTCTTC. Amino acids: CASSPWTGRGNEQFF.

The chain employs TRBV24-1 and TRBJ2-5; no definite D call. The V and J ends lost 5 bases and 0 bases respectively, with 6 bases between them. Germline loops: CDR1 KGHDR, CDR2 SFDVKD. This CDR3 spans 13 amino acids. CDR3 residues: CATSVPNQETQYF. CDR3 DNA: TGTGCCACCAGTGTTCCAAACCAAGAGACCCAGTACTTC.

The rearrangement links TRBV10-3 to TRBJ2-1, with 8 bases fitting TRBD2. Trimming cost V 7 bases and J 6 bases; bases outside gene matches: 14. This CDR3 has 16 amino acids. Germline CDR1 is ENHRY and CDR2 is SYGVKD. For the CDR3, the DNA is TGTGCCATCAAGATGCGGGAGGACATGTCGAGCAATGAGCAGTTCTTC. Residues: CAIKMREDMSSNEQFF.

The gene calls are TRBV28 and TRBJ1-1, with D possibly matching TRBD1 (5 bases). The CDR3 extends over 13 amino acids. From germline, CDR1 is MDHEN and CDR2 SYDVKM. V was pared by 7 bases and J by 5 bases, with 14 bases between. This chain's CDR3 is CASTRGGRTEAFF. The CDR3 coding sequence is TGTGCCAGCACTCGGGGGGGAAGGACTGAAGCTTTCTTT.

About this clonotype itself: At one end the junction does not follow the germline gene, possibly because of a read error. V and J are TRBV7-6 and TRBJ2-1, with a possible D match to TRBD1 (5 bases). This CDR3 contains 13 residues. Germline CDR1 SGHVS, CDR2 FNYEAQ. The CDR3 loop is CASSKDIYNEQFF. The CDR3 nucleotides are TGTGCTAGCAGCAAGGACATATACAATGAGCAGTTCTTC.

V and J are TRBV7-2 and TRBJ2-4, with 8 nucleotides matching TRBD1. The J call could be wrong; TRBJ2-7 is a better fit for the DNA end. Germline V gene lookup returns CDR1 SGHTA and CDR2 FQGNSA. The CDR3 runs 17 residues. CDR3 sequence: CASSLAHSGTGLYEQYF. The CDR3 region has the DNA TGTGCCAGCAGCTTAGCGCATTCAGGGACAGGACTGTACGAGCAGTACTTC.

This rearrangement joins TRBV7-9 to TRBJ1-1; 8 bases match TRBD1. From germline, CDR1 is SEHNR and CDR2 FQNEAQ (reference sequence). This CDR3 has 16 amino acids. The ends lost 4 bases at V and 3 bases at J; junction bases unmatched: 10. CDR3 DNA sequence: TGTGCCAGCAGCTCCCCGACAGGGGAGGGAGACACTGAAGCTTTCTTT. It translates to CASSSPTGEGDTEAFF. Full variable domain (remainder filled in from reference TRBV7-9 and TRBJ1-1): DTGVSQNPRHKITKRGQNVTFRCDPISEHNRLYWYRQTLGQGPEFLTYFQNEAQLEKSRLLSDRFSAERPKGSFSTLEIQRTEQGDSAMYLCASSSPTGEGDTEAFFGQGTRLTVV.

This clonotype is a singleton in its sample. The conserved final phenylalanine or tryptophan is absent from the CDR3, which likely points to a read error. Because the CDR3's place on the DNA is in doubt, the DNA is left out and the CDR3 is given as listed by TCRdb. The chain recombines TRBV6-5 with TRBJ2-3; the table gives TRBD1 as D, unverified against the DNA. CDR1 is MNHEY and CDR2 is SVGAGI in the germline V gene. The CDR3 has 17 amino acids, counting both end residues. The CDR3 reads CASSYPTGFTYEQYFGN.

This clonotype is a singleton in its sample. CDR3 coding DNA: TGTGCCACGCAGCGGGGAAGCTCCTACAATGAGCAGTTCTTC. Its translation is CATQRGSSYNEQFF. The chain recombines TRBV24-1 with TRBJ2-1; 7 nucleotides agree with TRBD2. J gave up 0 bases and V 10 bases, and 5 bases lay outside the gene matches. CDR3 size: 14 residues. Per germline, CDR1 KGHDR and CDR2 SFDVKD.

This clonotype has just one count. The J gene is TRBJ2-5, the V gene TRBV6-1; perhaps TRBD2 as D (6 bases). The DNA matches TRBJ2-7 better at its end, which makes the J call doubtful. Germline values: CDR1 MNHNS, CDR2 SASEGT. CDR3 length equals 14 residues. The CDR3 region has the DNA TGTGCCAGCATGCCACGGGGGTCTAGTTACGAGCAGTACTTC. Translating it yields CASMPRGSSYEQYF.

J is TRBJ2-5 and V is TRBV7-2, with D tentatively TRBD1 (8 bases). This CDR3 spans 15 amino acids. Trimming removed 1 base from V and 11 bases from J, with 20 bases in between. CDR1 and CDR2 (germline): SGHTA, FQGNSA. CDR3 loop: CASSLGTGRGNEQYF. Here the CDR3 DNA reads TGTGCCAGCAGCTTAGGGACAGGGAGGGGCAATGAGCAGTACTTC. The full variable domain, its missing parts supplied by reference TRBV7-2 and TRBJ2-5, is GAGVSQSPSNKVTEKGKDVELRCDPISGHTALYWYRQSLGQGLEFLIYFQGNSAPDKSGLPSDRFSAERTGGSVSTLTIQRTQQEDSAVYLCASSLGTGRGNEQYFGPGTRLLVL.

The CDR3 loop is CASSPQMGGHEQYF. Here the CDR3 DNA reads TGTGCCAGCAGCCCTCAGATGGGCGGACACGAGCAGTACTTC. The rearrangement joins TRBV7-6 to TRBJ2-7, with D uncertain. This CDR3 is 14 amino acids long. The germline V gene encodes CDR1 SGHVS and CDR2 FNYEAQ. Trimming left V 5 bases short and J 5 bases short, with 16 bases between.

This clonotype was recorded many times. The V call is TRBV6-1, the J call TRBJ2-7; 14 positions agree with TRBD2. Germline V lookup: CDR1 MNHNS, CDR2 SASEGT. The J segment lost 2 bases and the V segment lost 5 bases, leaving 14 bases of the junction unmatched. The CDR3 totals 19 residues. The chain's CDR3 is CASSSLPGTSGSGPYEQYF. The CDR3 coding sequence is TGTGCCAGCAGTTCCCTCCCCGGGACTAGCGGGAGCGGTCCCTACGAGCAGTACTTC.

This clonotype has only one observation. A junction end diverges from the germline sequence, so it may reflect a read error. The genes are TRBV7-9 and TRBJ2-3; D is uncertain. CDR3 size: 13 residues. Germline CDR1 is SEHNR and CDR2 is FQNEAQ (reference sequence). The CDR3 DNA reads TGTGCCAGCAGCTTATATCTGAATTCACCCCTCCACTTC. Its protein product is CASSLYLNSPLHF.

The chain uses TRBV11-2 and TRBJ1-1; D might be TRBD1 (5 bases). The J call could be wrong; TRBJ1-6 is a better fit for the DNA end. The CDR3 sequence is 15 residues long. CDR1 is SGHAT, CDR2 FQNNGV, per germline. DNA of the CDR3: TGTGCCAGCAGCTTAGAAGCGGCAGGGAGTTCACCCCTCCACTTT. It codes for CASSLEAAGSSPLHF.

The chain has TRBV7-8 and TRBJ1-1; D unresolved. Germline V CDR1 and CDR2: SGHVS, FQNEAQ. The CDR3 totals 13 residues. With 5 bases removed from V and 0 bases from J, the gap between germline ends came to 7 bases. CDR3 nucleotides: TGTGCCAGCAGCGCCTTTATGAACACTGAAGCTTTCTTT. Protein sequence: CASSAFMNTEAFF.

This chain uses TRBV7-2 with TRBJ2-4, with D tentatively TRBD2 (5 bases). V was trimmed by 5 bases and J by 0 bases, leaving 14 bases between them. CDR3 size: 16 residues. CDR1 and CDR2 (germline): SGHTA, FQGNSA. The CDR3 here is CASSKDGILAKNIQYF. CDR3 bases: TGTGCCAGCAGCAAAGACGGGATACTAGCCAAAAACATTCAGTACTTC.

This chain connects TRBV7-9 to TRBJ2-7; 13 positions match TRBD2. The end of the DNA is better explained by TRBJ2-1, so the J call may be wrong. CDR1 and CDR2 from the germline V gene are SEHNR and FQNEAQ (reference sequence). The CDR3 loop spans 18 amino acids. CDR3 in amino acids: CASTILAGGVGGHNEQFF. In DNA, the CDR3 is TGTGCCAGCACCATACTAGCGGGGGGGGTCGGGGGCCACAATGAGCAGTTCTTC.

This clonotype turned up a few times. The chain employs TRBV10-2 and TRBJ1-1; D uncertain. Germline CDR1 and CDR2: WSHSY and SAAADI. The CDR3 loop spans 14 amino acids. V lost 0 bases, J lost 0 bases, and 5 bases lay in between. The CDR3: CASSESKVNTEAFF. In DNA, the CDR3 is TGCGCCAGCAGTGAGTCGAAGGTGAACACTGAAGCTTTCTTT.

The chain employs TRBV6-1 and TRBJ2-3; possibly TRBD1 for D (6 bases). With the DNA end fitting TRBJ1-1 better, the J assignment may be wrong. The CDR3 loop spans 14 amino acids. Germline values: CDR1 MNHNS, CDR2 SASEGT. CDR3 coding DNA: TGTGCCAGCTTACCCGGGACAACCAACACTGAAGCTTTCTTT. The encoded protein is CASLPGTTNTEAFF.

Only one count was recorded for this clonotype. V gene TRBV11-3 combines with J gene TRBJ2-1, with a weak D call TRBD1 (6 bases). Germline CDR1 SGHNT, CDR2 YENEEA. Trimming pared 2 bases from V and 6 bases from J, leaving 14 bases between. CDR3 length: 15 residues. CDR3 DNA sequence: TGTGCCAGCAGCTTAACCTCGGGACAAGGCAATGAGCAGTTCTTC. Amino acids: CASSLTSGQGNEQFF.

With regard to this clonotype: This CDR3 is missing its conserved last phenylalanine or tryptophan, likely due to a read error. Because the CDR3's place on the DNA is in doubt, the DNA is left out and the CDR3 is given as listed by TCRdb. The chain employs TRBV27 and TRBJ2-1; the DNA was not used to check the table's D call, TRBD2. The germline gives CDR1 MNHEY, CDR2 SMNVEV (reference sequence). The CDR3 extends over 17 residues, inclusive of both ends. The CDR3 loop is CASSSGLAGRYEQYFGS.